This T cell receptor beta chain was found in a study of blood T cell repertoires in COVID-19. In the study overall: Researchers got acute and convalescent COVID-19 samples from the United States, Italy and Spain. Nucleic acid was either cDNA or gDNA, and it came from T cells, B-cell-depleted T cells, or PBMCs.

The CDR3 spans 14 residues. V lost 4 bases and J lost 0, with 8 bases in between. Germline CDR1 SGDLS, CDR2 YYNGEE. Source study methods: Nucleated cell number was recorded as an estimate derived from reference gene primer amplification. Assay used: immunoSEQ multiplex PCR; TCRdb lists only in-frame clones, some missing. V and J calls and clone size are as listed in that table; D and trimming were resolved from the DNA. Of 50,000 to 80,000 clones in the sample, about nine tenths were seen once. The sequence came from a woman older than 75 with active COVID-19. The sample comprised peripheral blood. The V call is TRBV9, the J call TRBJ1-5; D ambiguous. As DNA, the CDR3 is TGTGCCAGCAGCCTTACAGCTAGCAATCAGCCCCAGCATTTT. Encoded protein: CASSLTASNQPQHF.